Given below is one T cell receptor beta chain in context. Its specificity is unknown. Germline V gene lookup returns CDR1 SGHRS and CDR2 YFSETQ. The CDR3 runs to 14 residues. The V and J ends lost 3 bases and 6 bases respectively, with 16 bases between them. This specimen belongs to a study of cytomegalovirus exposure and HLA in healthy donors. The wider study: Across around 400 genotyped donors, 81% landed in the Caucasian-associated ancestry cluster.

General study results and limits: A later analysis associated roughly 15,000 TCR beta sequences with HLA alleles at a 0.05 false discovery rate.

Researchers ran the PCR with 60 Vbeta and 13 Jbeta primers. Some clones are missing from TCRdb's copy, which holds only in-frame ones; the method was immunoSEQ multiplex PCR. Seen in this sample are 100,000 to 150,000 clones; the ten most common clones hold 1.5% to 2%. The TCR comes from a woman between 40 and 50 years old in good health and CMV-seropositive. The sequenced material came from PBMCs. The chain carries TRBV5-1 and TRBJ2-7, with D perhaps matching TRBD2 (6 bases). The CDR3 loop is CASSWWRGLREQYF. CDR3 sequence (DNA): TGCGCCAGCAGCTGGTGGCGGGGTTTACGCGAGCAGTACTTC. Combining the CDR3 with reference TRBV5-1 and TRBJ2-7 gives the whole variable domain KAGVTQTPRYLIKTRGQQVTLSCSPISGHRSVSWYQQTPGQGLQFLFEYFSETQRNKGNFPGRFSGRQFSNSRSEMNVSTLELGDSALYLCASSWWRGLREQYFGPGTRLTVT.